Listed here are 18 T cell receptor beta chains from one sample, sequenced in a study of T cell responses to AZD1222 COVID-19 vaccine. The repertoire was sequenced with immunoSEQ multiplex PCR; TCRdb's copy has only in-frame clones and lacks some. This table holds 100,000 to 150,000 clones, around 87% found once. Material: peripheral blood, obtained on day 0 of AZD1222 vaccination. All receptors derive from an adult in good health.

V gene TRBV28 combines with J gene TRBJ1-2, with D maybe TRBD1 (5 bases). The CDR3 runs to 14 residues. Germline CDR1 is MDHEN and CDR2 is SYDVKM. Trimming took off 3 bases at V and 2 bases at J, with 10 bases between the two ends. CDR3: CASSFAGRNYGYTF. The CDR3 coding sequence is TGTGCCAGCAGTTTTGCAGGGAGGAACTATGGCTACACCTTC.

This chain links TRBV6-5 with TRBJ2-3; 7 nucleotides agree with TRBD2. CDR3 size: 15 residues. Looked up from germline, CDR1 is MNHEY and CDR2 is SVGAGI. V gave up 5 bases and J gave up 2 bases; unmatched junction bases: 7. The CDR3 reads CASSPGLGSTDTQYF. In nucleotides, the CDR3 is TGTGCCAGCAGTCCCGGACTAGGATCCACAGATACGCAGTATTTT.

The CDR3 DNA follows: TGTGCCTGGGGTTATGGGGCGGGGAACACAGATACGCAGTATTTT. Its translation: CAWGYGAGNTDTQYF. The chain carries TRBV30 and TRBJ2-3; tentative D call: TRBD2 (6 bases). CDR1 is GTSNPN and CDR2 is SVGIG in the germline V gene (reference sequence). Between the trimmed V and J ends, which lost 5 bases and 2 bases, there was a span of 17 bases. This CDR3 has 15 residues.

The chain recombines TRBV6-5 with TRBJ1-2; the D is unclear. Trimming pared 1 base from V and 1 base from J, leaving 7 bases between. The CDR3 runs to 14 residues. Germline V gives CDR1 MNHEY, CDR2 SVGAGI. Here the CDR3 DNA reads TGTGCCAGCAGTTACTATGGTGATAACTATGGCTACACCTTC. Residues: CASSYYGDNYGYTF.

This clone was counted between two and nine times. Other DNA variants within this sample encode the same CDR3. The chain recombines TRBV7-8 with TRBJ2-2; 7 nucleotides line up with TRBD1. In germline, CDR1 is SGHVS, CDR2 FQNEAQ. J was trimmed by 6 bases and V by 5 bases; bases with no gene match: 6. CDR3 length equals 14 residues. The CDR3 here is CASSPRDRAGELFF. The CDR3 coding sequence is TGTGCCAGCAGCCCCCGGGACAGAGCCGGGGAGCTGTTTTTT.

The chain employs TRBV15 and TRBJ1-5; no definite D call. CDR3 length: 12 residues. CDR1 and CDR2 from the germline V gene are LNHNV and YYDKDF (reference sequence). The V end was cut by 1 base, the J end by 6 bases, with 4 bases between. The CDR3 spells CATSRAGQPQHF. The CDR3 DNA reads TGTGCCACCAGCAGAGCGGGTCAGCCCCAGCATTTT.

The chain links TRBV18 to TRBJ2-7; D remains unclear. Trimming cost V 2 bases and J 4 bases, with 12 bases left between them. Germline loops: CDR1 KGHSH, CDR2 LQKENI. The CDR3 length is 14 residues. The CDR3 here is CASSPRVSVYEQYF. The CDR3 DNA sequence: TGTGCCAGCTCACCAAGGGTCTCTGTTTACGAGCAGTACTTC.

The V gene is TRBV5-1, the J gene TRBJ2-3; TRBD1 is a possible D gene (6 bases). The germline V gene has CDR1 SGHRS and CDR2 YFSETQ. Trimming left V 0 bases short and J 1 base short, with 9 bases between. The CDR3 sequence is 15 residues long. CDR3 sequence reads: CASSLVAGGTDTQYF. CDR3 DNA sequence: TGCGCCAGCAGCTTGGTGGCAGGGGGCACAGATACGCAGTATTTT. The complete variable domain, with remaining parts taken from reference TRBV5-1 and TRBJ2-3, reads KAGVTQTPRYLIKTRGQQVTLSCSPISGHRSVSWYQQTPGQGLQFLFEYFSETQRNKGNFPGRFSGRQFSNSRSEMNVSTLELGDSALYLCASSLVAGGTDTQYFGPGTRLTVL.

The gene calls are TRBV6-4 and TRBJ1-6; TRBD1 matches 8 bases. Germline loops: CDR1 MRHNA, CDR2 SNTAGT. CDR3 size: 15 residues. Unmatched junction bases numbered 0, after V lost 0 bases and J lost 5 bases. Written as DNA, the CDR3 is TGTGCCAGCAGTGACTCGACAGGGGATAATTCACCCCTCCACTTT. This encodes CASSDSTGDNSPLHF.

The V gene is TRBV5-8, the J gene TRBJ1-5; 12 positions agree with TRBD1. Germline trimming cut 5 bases from V and 1 base from J; bases unmatched to any gene: 7. Germline CDR1 reads SGHTS; CDR2 reads YDEGEE. The CDR3 has 17 amino acids. The CDR3 loop reads CASSSGTGGMSNQPQHF. The CDR3 DNA reads TGTGCCAGCAGTTCCGGGACAGGGGGCATGAGCAATCAGCCCCAGCATTTT.

V and J are TRBV5-4 and TRBJ1-1, with TRBD1 identical over 8 bases. The germline CDR1 and CDR2 sequences are SGHNT and YYREEE (reference sequence). V trimming: 4 bases; J trimming: 4 bases; junction bases outside the gene matches: 6. The CDR3 is made up of 14 amino acids. CDR3 sequence: CASSGQGEGTEAFF. CDR3 DNA sequence: TGTGCCAGCAGCGGACAGGGAGAGGGCACTGAAGCTTTCTTT. The entire variable domain, with the rest obtained from reference TRBV5-4 and TRBJ1-1, is as follows: ETGVTQSPTHLIKTRGQQVTLRCSSQSGHNTVSWYQQALGQGPQFIFQYYREEENGRGNFPPRFSGLQFPNYSSELNVNALELDDSALYLCASSGQGEGTEAFFGQGTRLTVV.

This chain uses TRBV27 with TRBJ1-2, with 7 positions matching TRBD1. The trim removed 5 bases at V and 4 bases at J, leaving 7 bases unmatched. Germline assignment: CDR1 MNHEY and CDR2 SMNVEV (reference sequence). The CDR3 runs 14 residues. The CDR3 DNA sequence: TGTGCCAGCAGTACCTCCCGGACAGGCTATGGCTACACCTTC. Its translation is CASSTSRTGYGYTF.

In nucleotides, the CDR3 is TGTGCCAGCAGCCTAGGCGGTGGGGAGCAGTTCTTC. It encodes CASSLGGGEQFF. This chain uses TRBV7-6 with TRBJ2-1; D unresolved. With 5 bases removed from V and 10 bases from J, the gap between germline ends came to 12 bases. Germline CDR1 reads SGHVS; CDR2 reads FNYEAQ. This CDR3 has 12 amino acids.

Here the CDR3 DNA reads TGTGCCAGCAGTTTCGGACCAACCCTCAGCACAGATACGCAGTATTTT. Translating gives CASSFGPTLSTDTQYF. This chain uses TRBV6-2 or TRBV6-3 with TRBJ2-3; D ambiguous. In germline, CDR1 is MNHEY, CDR2 SVGEGT. The V end was cut by 4 bases, the J end by 0 bases, with 14 bases between. This CDR3 is 16 amino acids long.

The rearrangement joins TRBV30 to TRBJ2-2, with D uncertain. Trimming stripped 0 bases from V and 7 bases from J, with 15 bases between. Germline CDR1 is GTSNPN and CDR2 is SVGIG (reference sequence). The CDR3 has 15 amino acids. Here the CDR3 DNA reads TGTGCCTGGAGTGTAGGGCTACCCGATGGCGGGGAGCTGTTTTTT. Protein sequence: CAWSVGLPDGGELFF.

This chain uses TRBV4-3 with TRBJ2-1, with TRBD2 as a possible D gene (5 bases). The V gene's germline CDR1 is LGHNA and CDR2 YSLEER. V dropped 8 bases and J dropped 6 bases, with 14 bases sitting between them. The CDR3 consists of 13 residues. DNA of the CDR3: TGCGCCAGCGGTTCTCGGGGTGCCAATGAGCAGTTCTTC. Amino acids: CASGSRGANEQFF.

This chain connects TRBV30 to TRBJ1-1; maybe TRBD1 (6 bases). V dropped 1 base and J dropped 9 bases, with 15 bases sitting between them. Germline V lookup: CDR1 GTSNPN, CDR2 SVGIG (reference sequence). The CDR3 has 13 residues. CDR3 in DNA: TGTGCCTGGAGTGGCGGACAGATCCTTAAAGCTTTCTTT. Translated, it gives CAWSGGQILKAFF. Full variable domain (outside the CDR3, taken from reference TRBV30 and TRBJ1-1): SQTIHQWPATLVQPVGSPLSLECTVEGTSNPNLYWYRQAAGRGLQLLFYSVGIGQISSEVPQNLSASRPQDRQFILSSKKLLLSDSGFYLCAWSGGQILKAFFGQGTRLTVV.

The DNA of the CDR3 is TGTGCCAGCAGCGTAGTTGGGGGCCTTTACAATGAGCAGTTCTTC. This encodes CASSVVGGLYNEQFF. The genes are TRBV9 and TRBJ2-1; perhaps TRBD1 as D (6 bases). CDR3 length: 15 amino acids. V was clipped by 0 bases and J by 4 bases, with 11 bases between them. Germline CDR1 and CDR2: SGDLS and YYNGEE.